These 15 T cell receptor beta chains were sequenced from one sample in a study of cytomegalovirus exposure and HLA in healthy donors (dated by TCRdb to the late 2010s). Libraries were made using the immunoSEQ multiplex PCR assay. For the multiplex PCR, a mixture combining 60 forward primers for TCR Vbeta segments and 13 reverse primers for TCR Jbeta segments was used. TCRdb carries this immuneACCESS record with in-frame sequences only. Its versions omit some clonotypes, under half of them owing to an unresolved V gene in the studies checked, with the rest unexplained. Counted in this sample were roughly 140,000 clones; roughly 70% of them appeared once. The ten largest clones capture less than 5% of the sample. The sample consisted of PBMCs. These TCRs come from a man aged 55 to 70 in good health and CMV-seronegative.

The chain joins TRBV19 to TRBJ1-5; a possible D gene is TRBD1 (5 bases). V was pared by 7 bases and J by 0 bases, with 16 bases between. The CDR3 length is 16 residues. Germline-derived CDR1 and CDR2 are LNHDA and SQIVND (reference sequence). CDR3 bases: TGTGCCAGTACCCCCCTCGGGACTTATAGCAATCAGCCCCAGCATTTT. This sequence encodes CASTPLGTYSNQPQHF.

CDR3 nucleotides: TGTGCCAGCAGTTTCCTCCGGGACAGGGGCACTGAAGCTTTCTTT. Its translation: CASSFLRDRGTEAFF. The rearrangement links TRBV28 to TRBJ1-1; 10 bases match TRBD1. The germline V gene encodes CDR1 MDHEN and CDR2 SYDVKM. CDR3 length: 15 residues. Trimming took 3 bases from V and 4 from J; bases not matched to a gene: 5.

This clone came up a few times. The CDR3, as DNA: TGCGCCAGCAGCCGGACAGCCAGGGTTGACGAGCAGTACTTC. Encoded protein: CASSRTARVDEQYF. This sequence joins TRBV4-1 and TRBJ2-5, with D perhaps TRBD1 (6 bases). The J call may be faulty, since TRBJ2-7 better matches the DNA end. Per the germline V gene, CDR1 is MGHRA and CDR2 is YSYEKL. The CDR3 has 14 amino acids.

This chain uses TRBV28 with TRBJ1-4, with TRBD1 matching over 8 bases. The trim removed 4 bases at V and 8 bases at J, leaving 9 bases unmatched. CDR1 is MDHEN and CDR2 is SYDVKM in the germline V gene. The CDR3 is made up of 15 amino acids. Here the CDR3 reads CASSSRTGRKEKLFF. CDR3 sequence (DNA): TGTGCCAGCAGTTCCCGGACAGGGAGAAAGGAAAAACTGTTTTTT.

Here the CDR3 DNA reads TGTGCCAGCAGCCTCGCTTCCACAGGGTCCAACTCCTACGAGCAGTACTTC. This codes for CASSLASTGSNSYEQYF. The rearrangement joins TRBV7-2 to TRBJ2-7; weak D call: TRBD1 (6 bases). Per germline, CDR1 SGHTA and CDR2 FQGNSA. The CDR3 covers 17 residues. V was shortened by 5 bases and J by 0 bases, with 20 bases between the two germline ends.

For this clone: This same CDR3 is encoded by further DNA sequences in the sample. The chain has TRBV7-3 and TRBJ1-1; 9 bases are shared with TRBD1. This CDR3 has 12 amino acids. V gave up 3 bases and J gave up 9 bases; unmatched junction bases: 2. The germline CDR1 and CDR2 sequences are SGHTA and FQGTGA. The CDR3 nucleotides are TGTGCCAGCAGCTTGACAGGGGGGAAAGCTTTCTTT. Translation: CASSLTGGKAFF.

The CDR3 sequence is CASSQGQGSYNEQFF. The CDR3 bases are TGTGCCAGCAGCCAAGGGCAGGGGTCATACAATGAGCAGTTCTTC. This sequence joins TRBV14 and TRBJ2-1; weak D call: TRBD1 (6 bases). The CDR3 is made up of 15 amino acids. Germline loops: CDR1 SGHDN, CDR2 FVKESK. V dropped 1 base and J dropped 4 bases, with 11 bases sitting between them.

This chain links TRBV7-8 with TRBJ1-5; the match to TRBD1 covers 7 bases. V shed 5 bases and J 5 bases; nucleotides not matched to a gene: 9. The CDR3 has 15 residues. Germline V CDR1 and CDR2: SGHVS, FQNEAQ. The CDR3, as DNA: TGTGCCAGCAGCCCCCGGGACAGTGCTTATCAGCCCCAGCATTTT. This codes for CASSPRDSAYQPQHF.

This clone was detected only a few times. CDR3 bases: TGTGCCAGCACCCAGCGGGAGGGAGCGTCCGAGCAGTACTTC. Translation gives CASTQREGASEQYF. The V call is TRBV6-1, the J call TRBJ2-7, with 10 bases that match TRBD2. The V and J ends lost 7 bases and 6 bases, in that order; junction bases with no gene match: 9. The germline CDR1 and CDR2 sequences are MNHNS and SASEGT. CDR3 length equals 14 residues.

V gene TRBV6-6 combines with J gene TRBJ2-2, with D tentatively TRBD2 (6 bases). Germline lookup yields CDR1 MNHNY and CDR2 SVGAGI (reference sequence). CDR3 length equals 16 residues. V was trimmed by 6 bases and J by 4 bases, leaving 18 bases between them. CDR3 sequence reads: CASSLLEGLGTGELFF. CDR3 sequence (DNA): TGTGCCAGCAGCCTTCTGGAGGGCCTGGGCACCGGGGAGCTGTTTTTT.

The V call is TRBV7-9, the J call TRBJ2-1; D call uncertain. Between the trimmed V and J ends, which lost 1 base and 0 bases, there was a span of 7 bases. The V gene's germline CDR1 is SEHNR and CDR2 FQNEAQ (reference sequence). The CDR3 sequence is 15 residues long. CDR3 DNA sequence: TGTGCCAGCAGCTTAGGTTCAGGCTCCTACAATGAGCAGTTCTTC. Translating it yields CASSLGSGSYNEQFF. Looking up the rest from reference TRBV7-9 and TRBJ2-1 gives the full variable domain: DTGVSQNPRHKITKRGQNVTFRCDPISEHNRLYWYRQTLGQGPEFLTYFQNEAQLEKSRLLSDRFSAERPKGSFSTLEIQRTEQGDSAMYLCASSLGSGSYNEQFFGPGTRLTVL.

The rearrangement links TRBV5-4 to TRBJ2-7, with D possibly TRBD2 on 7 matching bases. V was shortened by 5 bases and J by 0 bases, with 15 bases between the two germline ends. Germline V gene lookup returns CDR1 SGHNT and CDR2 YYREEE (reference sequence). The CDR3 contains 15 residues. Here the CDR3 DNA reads TGTGCCAGCAGGGTTGCGGGGGCGAGCTCCTACGAGCAGTACTTC. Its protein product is CASRVAGASSYEQYF.

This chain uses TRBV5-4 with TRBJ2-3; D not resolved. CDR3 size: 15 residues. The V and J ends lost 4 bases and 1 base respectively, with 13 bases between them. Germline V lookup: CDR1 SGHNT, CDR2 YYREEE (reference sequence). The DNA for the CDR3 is TGTGCCAGCAGCCCCCAGGCGCTTCGCACAGATACGCAGTATTTT. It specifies CASSPQALRTDTQYF.

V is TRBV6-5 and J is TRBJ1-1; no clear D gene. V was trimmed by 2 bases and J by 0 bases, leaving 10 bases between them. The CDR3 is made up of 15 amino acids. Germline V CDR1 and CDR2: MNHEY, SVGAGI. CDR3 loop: CASSYVPRVNTEAFF. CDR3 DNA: TGTGCCAGCAGTTACGTTCCACGGGTGAACACTGAAGCTTTCTTT.

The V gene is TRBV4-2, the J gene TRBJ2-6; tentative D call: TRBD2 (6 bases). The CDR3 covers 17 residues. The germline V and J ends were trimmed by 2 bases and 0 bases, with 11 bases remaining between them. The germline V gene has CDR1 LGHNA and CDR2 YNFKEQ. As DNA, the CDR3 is TGTGCCAGCAGCCAACCCGCAGCGGGCTCTGGGGCCAACGTCCTGACTTTC. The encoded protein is CASSQPAAGSGANVLTF.